The 26 T cell receptor beta chains presented below share a single source sample, sequenced in a study of CD8 T cells in Susac syndrome. Reverse transcription of roughly 0.5 to 1 ug RNA used random hexamers. Using its own MiXCR run on the immunoSEQ multiplex PCR reads, TCRdb lists one record per CDR3 protein. The sample records 100,000 to 150,000 distinct CDR3 sequences, roughly 95% being singletons. The source material was CD4+ T cells from PBMCs. These receptor sequences come from a human donor with Susac syndrome.

The chain uses TRBV7-3 and TRBJ2-1; D gene uncertain. This CDR3 comprises 13 residues. CDR1 is SGHTA and CDR2 is FQGTGA in the germline V gene. Trimming took off 5 bases at V and 7 bases at J, with 12 bases between the two ends. The CDR3 region has the DNA TGTGCCAGCAGCCCCTCCCTCTTGAATGAGCAGTTCTTC. Protein: CASSPSLLNEQFF.

This clonotype came up once. This chain uses TRBV6-5 with TRBJ1-5; TRBD1 matches at 7 bases. The CDR3 covers 15 residues. CDR1 is MNHEY and CDR2 is SVGAGI in the germline V gene. J was trimmed by 4 bases and V by 0 bases; bases with no gene match: 3. The CDR3 DNA is TGTGCCAGCAGTTACTCGGGACAGCTAAATCAGCCCCAGCATTTT. It specifies CASSYSGQLNQPQHF.

This clonotype has just one count. The chain links TRBV30 to TRBJ2-3; TRBD2 matches 10 bases. This CDR3 has 15 residues. Germline trimming cut 5 bases from V and 1 base from J; bases unmatched to any gene: 6. Per the germline V gene, CDR1 is GTSNPN and CDR2 is SVGIG (reference sequence). The CDR3 DNA reads as TGTGCCTGGGTCCGGACTAGCGGACGCACAGATACGCAGTATTTT. Translated: CAWVRTSGRTDTQYF. Based on the CDR3 plus reference TRBV30 and TRBJ2-3, the full variable domain is SQTIHQWPATLVQPVGSPLSLECTVEGTSNPNLYWYRQAAGRGLQLLFYSVGIGQISSEVPQNLSASRPQDRQFILSSKKLLLSDSGFYLCAWVRTSGRTDTQYFGPGTRLTVL.

The CDR3, as DNA: TGTGCCAGCAGTGACGGGACAGGGAAAGAGACCCAGTACTTC. Amino acid sequence: CASSDGTGKETQYF. The rearrangement links TRBV25-1 to TRBJ2-5, with TRBD1 matching over 9 bases. Germline values: CDR1 MGHDK, CDR2 SYGVNS. V was pared by 3 bases and J by 3 bases, with 2 bases of the junction left unmatched. This CDR3 spans 14 amino acids.

The chain combines TRBV7-9 with TRBJ1-2; no definite D call. V shed 1 base and J shed 3 bases, with 9 bases lying between them. Germline loops: CDR1 SEHNR, CDR2 FQNEAQ (reference sequence). The CDR3 totals 14 residues. The CDR3 DNA reads TGTGCCAGCAGCTTAGTAGCGACGGACTATGGCTACACCTTC. This gives the protein CASSLVATDYGYTF.

The genes are TRBV4-3 and TRBJ1-1; unclear D gene. This CDR3 contains 15 residues. The V gene's germline CDR1 is LGHNA and CDR2 YSLEER. V lost 0 bases and J 0 bases, leaving 8 bases between the germline ends. CDR3 DNA: TGCGCCAGCAGCCAAGAGTTTGGCTTGAACACTGAAGCTTTCTTT. This gives the protein CASSQEFGLNTEAFF.

V and J are TRBV11-1 and TRBJ2-7; the match to TRBD2 covers 13 bases. This CDR3 contains 16 residues. J gave up 7 bases and V 0 bases, and 6 bases lay outside the gene matches. CDR1 is SGHAT, CDR2 FQDESV, per germline (reference sequence). The CDR3 nucleotides are TGTGCCAGCAGCTTAGCCGGACTAGCGGGAGCTCGGGAGCAGTACTTC. This codes for CASSLAGLAGAREQYF.

Details on this clonotype: Mismatch with germline at one junction end may stem from a read error. The chain links TRBV29-1 to TRBJ2-3; tentatively, D is TRBD2 (5 bases). The length of the CDR3 is 13 residues. Germline V gene lookup returns CDR1 SQVTM and CDR2 ANQGSEA. The CDR3 region is CSLDEGGTDTQYF. CDR3 DNA: TGCAGCCTTGATGAGGGAGGCACAGATACGCAGTATTTT.

The V and J genes are TRBV3-1 and TRBJ2-1, with D perhaps given as TRBD1 or TRBD2 (6 bases each). Trimming removed 4 bases from V and 13 bases from J, with 17 bases in between. Germline CDR1 and CDR2: LGHDT and YNNKEL (reference sequence). This CDR3 contains 13 residues. The CDR3 DNA is TGTGCCAGCAGCCCTAGGGGGGCAGGACAACAGTTCTTC. Translating gives CASSPRGAGQQFF.

The chain is built from TRBV3-1 and TRBJ1-1; D gene uncertain. From germline, CDR1 is LGHDT and CDR2 YNNKEL (reference sequence). CDR3 size: 14 residues. The V gene lost 0 bases and the J gene lost 1 base, with 6 bases spanning the gap. CDR3 residues: CASSQDWSNTEAFF. In DNA form, the CDR3 reads TGTGCCAGCAGCCAAGATTGGTCGAACACTGAAGCTTTCTTT. The variable domain in full, completed from reference TRBV3-1 and TRBJ1-1, reads DTAVSQTPKYLVTQMGNDKSIKCEQNLGHDTMYWYKQDSKKFLKIMFSYNNKELIINETVPNRFSPKSPDKAHLNLHINSLELGDSAVYFCASSQDWSNTEAFFGQGTRLTVV.

This sequence joins TRBV29-1 and TRBJ2-1, with D tentatively TRBD1 or TRBD2 (5 bases each). This CDR3 is 11 amino acids long. Germline V CDR1 and CDR2: SQVTM, ANQGSEA. With 3 bases removed from V and 6 bases from J, the gap between germline ends came to 6 bases. CDR3 protein: CSVEGVNEQFF. The DNA for the CDR3 is TGCAGCGTTGAGGGGGTCAATGAGCAGTTCTTC.

This chain joins TRBV2 and TRBJ2-1; D call uncertain. CDR1 SNHLY and CDR2 FYNNEI come from the germline V gene. This CDR3 region has 11 residues. V dropped 5 bases and J dropped 10 bases, with 9 bases sitting between them. The CDR3 loop reads CASSLAREQFF. CDR3 DNA: TGTGCCAGCAGTCTGGCGCGGGAGCAGTTCTTC.

The J gene is TRBJ1-2, the V gene TRBV19, with D uncertain. Trimming stripped 4 bases from V and 3 bases from J, with 15 bases between. Germline CDR1 reads LNHDA; CDR2 reads SQIVND (reference sequence). The CDR3 extends over 15 amino acids. The CDR3 bases are TGTGCCAGTAGTAATACGGTCTCATCCTACTATGGCTACACCTTC. It codes for CASSNTVSSYYGYTF.

The V gene is TRBV11-2, the J gene TRBJ2-7; the D gene is possibly TRBD1 (6 bases). The V and J ends lost 4 bases and 6 bases respectively, with 7 bases between them. The CDR3 has 11 residues. CDR1 and CDR2 (germline): SGHAT, FQNNGV. CDR3 amino acids: CASSWGLEQYF. The CDR3 DNA reads as TGTGCCAGCAGCTGGGGGCTCGAGCAGTACTTC.

The chain has TRBV29-1 and TRBJ2-3; 7 positions agree with TRBD1. Germline values: CDR1 SQVTM, CDR2 ANQGSEA. V lost 4 bases and J lost 3; bases outside the gene matches: 7. This CDR3 comprises 14 residues. Here the CDR3 DNA reads TGCAGCGTTGCCCCGACAGGGTTGACAGATACGCAGTATTTT. This sequence encodes CSVAPTGLTDTQYF.

This sequence joins TRBV29-1 and TRBJ2-7, with 8 nucleotides matching TRBD2. V shed 1 base, J shed 0 bases, and the junction held 8 bases outside the gene matches. The V gene's germline CDR1 is SQVTM and CDR2 ANQGSEA. This CDR3 has 16 amino acids. The CDR3 reads CSVEGGSGMNSYEQYF. In DNA, the CDR3 is TGCAGCGTTGAAGGGGGTAGCGGGATGAACTCCTACGAGCAGTACTTC.

The rearrangement joins TRBV25-1 to TRBJ1-1; 8 nucleotides line up with TRBD1. Trimming took 6 bases from V and 1 from J; bases not matched to a gene: 7. The CDR3 contains 15 residues. The germline V gene has CDR1 MGHDK and CDR2 SYGVNS. The CDR3, as DNA: TGTGCCAGCAGCACTCAGGGGGCGAAGAACACTGAAGCTTTCTTT. Translating gives CASSTQGAKNTEAFF.

The chain recombines TRBV5-1 with TRBJ2-7, with 9 bases matching TRBD1. Trimming took 3 bases from V and 5 from J; bases not matched to a gene: 9. CDR1 and CDR2 (germline): SGHRS, YFSETQ. This CDR3 region has 15 residues. The CDR3 reads CASSSTPGQGNEQYF. The CDR3 DNA follows: TGCGCCAGCAGCTCTACCCCGGGACAGGGTAACGAGCAGTACTTC.

This clonotype was detected once. The chain links TRBV24-1 to TRBJ2-1, with D tentatively TRBD1 (6 bases). The CDR3 totals 15 residues. V was cut by 6 bases and J by 5 bases, with 16 bases left in between. Germline V lookup: CDR1 KGHDR, CDR2 SFDVKD. CDR3 DNA: TGTGCCACCAGTACCGGACAGATCACAAACAATGAGCAGTTCTTC. It yields the protein CATSTGQITNNEQFF.

V is TRBV6-1 and J is TRBJ2-6; 9 positions match TRBD1. Germline V gives CDR1 MNHNS, CDR2 SASEGT. The V gene end was trimmed by 6 bases and the J gene end by 12 bases; junction bases not matched to a gene: 18. The length of the CDR3 is 17 residues. CDR3 DNA: TGTGCCAGCAGCCGAATGGTCGGACAGGGGAGTCTCGGCGTCCTGACTTTC. It specifies CASSRMVGQGSLGVLTF.

This rearrangement joins TRBV5-6 to TRBJ2-1, with 10 bases matching TRBD2. V lost 5 bases to trimming and J lost 12 bases; unmatched junction nucleotides: 14. There are 15 residues in the CDR3. The germline V gene encodes CDR1 SGHDT and CDR2 YYEEEE. This CDR3 reads CASRRGAGGTWGQFF. CDR3 in DNA: TGTGCCAGCAGGCGGGGAGCGGGAGGGACTTGGGGGCAGTTCTTC. The full variable domain, in which reference TRBV5-6 and TRBJ2-1 provide the parts outside the CDR3, is DAGVTQSPTHLIKTRGQQVTLRCSPKSGHDTVSWYQQALGQGPQFIFQYYEEEERQRGNFPDRFSGHQFPNYSSELNVNALLLGDSALYLCASRRGAGGTWGQFFGPGTRLTVL.

This clonotype was seen a single time. The gene calls are TRBV20-1 and TRBJ1-1, with D perhaps TRBD1 (6 bases). Germline loops: CDR1 DFQATT, CDR2 SNEGSKA (reference sequence). The CDR3 sequence is 17 residues long. Trimming removed 5 bases from V and 2 bases from J, with 24 bases in between. In DNA form, the CDR3 reads TGCAGTGCTCTCCGAGGGGGGCGGACTATCAGTAACACTGAAGCTTTCTTT. Translation: CSALRGGRTISNTEAFF.

In nucleotides, the CDR3 is TGCGCCAGCAGCCAACTCTATGCCCCCTTCTACGAGCAGTACTTC. Protein: CASSQLYAPFYEQYF. The chain carries TRBV4-3 and TRBJ2-7; D is ambiguous. Germline values: CDR1 LGHNA, CDR2 YSLEER. This CDR3 comprises 15 residues. V lost 2 bases to trimming and J lost 3 bases, with 14 bases between them.

This sequence joins TRBV4-2 and TRBJ2-2; 7 bases fit TRBD1. Germline CDR1 reads LGHNA; CDR2 reads YNFKEQ. The CDR3 contains 14 residues. The ends lost 3 bases at V and 7 bases at J; junction bases unmatched: 5. CDR3 in DNA: TGTGCCAGCAGCCACGGACAGGCCGGCGGGGAGCTGTTTTTT. Protein sequence: CASSHGQAGGELFF.

V gene TRBV30 combines with J gene TRBJ1-1, with TRBD1 matching over 9 bases. Looked up from germline, CDR1 is GTSNPN and CDR2 is SVGIG (reference sequence). V lost 5 bases to trimming and J lost 6 bases; unmatched junction nucleotides: 1. CDR3 size: 11 residues. The CDR3, as DNA: TGTGCCTGGGGGACAGGGCCTGAAGCTTTCTTT. Translating it yields CAWGTGPEAFF.

This chain links TRBV6-5 with TRBJ2-3, with D hard to call. Trimming stripped 2 bases from V and 0 bases from J, with 12 bases between. The CDR3 loop spans 16 amino acids. Germline CDR1 MNHEY, CDR2 SVGAGI. The DNA of the CDR3 is TGTGCCAGCAGTTACGGTGGCCCCACGAGCACAGATACGCAGTATTTT. Encoded protein: CASSYGGPTSTDTQYF.